This T cell receptor (beta chain) was observed in a study of CXCR3-negative and CXCR3-positive naive CD8 T cells. Whole-study findings and limits: High diversity, comparable across both naive subsets, contrasted with much lower diversity in memory CD8+ cells. Memory cells showed distinct TRBV-TRBJ patterns, while the two naive subsets matched. Higher TRB CDR3 hydrophobicity marked CXCR3-positive naive cells relative to CXCR3-negative naive cells.

Germline CDR1 and CDR2: DFQATT and SNEGSKA (reference sequence). The CDR3 extends over 11 amino acids. Cells classed as naive CD8+ T cells were CD45RO-CCR7+CD27+CD95-. Worth noting for this clonotype: Its antigen is currently unknown.

The libraries of TRB cDNA were prepared using 5' RACE with UMI labels. TCRdb re-called the 5' RACE reads and gives one entry per CDR3 protein, without DNA. The sample shows approximately 98,000 distinct CDR3 sequences, and 0.85% to 1.4% sits with its ten largest clones. The chain is built from TRBV20-1 and TRBJ2-7. Sample: naive CXCR3+ CD8+ T cells from blood. Noted subset: CD45RO-CCR7+CD27+CD95- naive CD8+ T cells expressing CXCR3 (TNR3+). The source is a human donor in good health. Some clones in this sample may be carry-over from other donors' samples. The CDR3 region is CSALDVYEQYF.